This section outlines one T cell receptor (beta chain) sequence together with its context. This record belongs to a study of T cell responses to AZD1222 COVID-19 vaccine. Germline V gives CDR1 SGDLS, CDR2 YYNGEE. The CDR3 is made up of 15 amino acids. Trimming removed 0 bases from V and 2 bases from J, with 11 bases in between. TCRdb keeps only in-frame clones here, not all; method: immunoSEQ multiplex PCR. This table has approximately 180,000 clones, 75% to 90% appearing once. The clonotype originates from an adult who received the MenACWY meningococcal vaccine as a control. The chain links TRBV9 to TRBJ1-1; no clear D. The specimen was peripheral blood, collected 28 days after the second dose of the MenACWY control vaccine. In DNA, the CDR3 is TGTGCCAGCAGCGTAGGTCCGACGGCTAACACTGAAGCTTTCTTT. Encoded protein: CASSVGPTANTEAFF.